A selection of T cell receptor beta chains follows, all from one sample in a study of T cells expressing NK-cell markers. TCRdb reprocessed the 5' RACE reads, with one entry per CDR3 protein and no DNA. The sample is made up of approximately 420,000 distinct CDR3 sequences, and the top ten hold around 11% of it. What was sequenced was blood T cells: a sorted CD56 or NKG2C T cell subset, CD4+ or CD8+ T cells, or bulk PBMC T cells (not recorded which). These receptors were obtained from a woman in her fifties or sixties in good health. The CDR3 runs from the conserved cysteine through the conserved F or W.

cdr3_aa: CASSYPRSGFSGRGRTNEQFF
j_call: TRBJ2-1
v_call: TRBV6-2/TRBV6-3

cdr3_aa: CATHAGSAYNEQFF
j_call: TRBJ2-1
v_call: TRBV24-1

cdr3_aa: CASSQASPPSGANVLTF
j_call: TRBJ2-6
v_call: TRBV4-1

cdr3_aa: CASSPFEPGYTDTQYF
j_call: TRBJ2-3
v_call: TRBV5-1

cdr3_aa: CASSIGGVMNEKLFF
j_call: TRBJ1-4
v_call: TRBV5-6

cdr3_aa: CAGQGDGELFF
j_call: TRBJ2-2
v_call: TRBV7-3

cdr3_aa: CASRRSRGLRRGNTGELFF
j_call: TRBJ2-2
v_call: TRBV3-1

cdr3_aa: CASSQGTGTATEQYF
j_call: TRBJ2-7
v_call: TRBV4-1

cdr3_aa: CASLEPGLGPSGRDTQYF
j_call: TRBJ2-3
v_call: TRBV3-1

cdr3_aa: CASSRQGINTGELFF
j_call: TRBJ2-2
v_call: TRBV3-1

cdr3_aa: CATPNPDTQYF
j_call: TRBJ2-3
v_call: TRBV24-1

cdr3_aa: CASSLGLLPQHF
j_call: TRBJ1-5
v_call: TRBV12-3/TRBV12-4

cdr3_aa: CASSQESYREQYF
j_call: TRBJ2-7
v_call: TRBV14

cdr3_aa: CASSLPTRQETQYF
j_call: TRBJ2-5
v_call: TRBV5-5

cdr3_aa: CASRTGTSGTYEQYF
j_call: TRBJ2-7
v_call: TRBV27

cdr3_aa: CASSLATGVTTDTQYF
j_call: TRBJ2-3
v_call: TRBV7-2

cdr3_aa: CSAGVWDTQYF
j_call: TRBJ2-3
v_call: TRBV20-1

cdr3_aa: CASSLRGAVYGYTF
j_call: TRBJ1-2
v_call: TRBV7-2

cdr3_aa: CATSRDQAGAEQYF
j_call: TRBJ2-7
v_call: TRBV15

cdr3_aa: CSARVAGVFVDTQYF
j_call: TRBJ2-3
v_call: TRBV20-1

cdr3_aa: CASSLVARGTDTQYF
j_call: TRBJ2-3
v_call: TRBV7-6

cdr3_aa: CSARVDRFHYGYTF
j_call: TRBJ1-2
v_call: TRBV20-1

cdr3_aa: CASSPSPGTDYGYTF
j_call: TRBJ1-2
v_call: TRBV4-1

cdr3_aa: CASSGSRAEAFF
j_call: TRBJ1-1
v_call: TRBV7-9

cdr3_aa: CASAPGLPSGANVLTF
j_call: TRBJ2-6
v_call: TRBV12-3/TRBV12-4

cdr3_aa: CAWSGSGRTYEQYF
j_call: TRBJ2-7
v_call: TRBV30

cdr3_aa: CASRPQGPEKLFF
j_call: TRBJ1-4
v_call: TRBV27